This TCR beta chain was obtained from a study of neoadjuvant anti-PD-1 for oral cavity cancer. Regarding the study as a whole: Each response group had just a few patients in TCR analyses.

Clones were sequenced by immunoSEQ multiplex PCR, and TCRdb holds only the in-frame ones, with some missing. The table records around 34,000 clones, 85% to 90% of them present only once. As to this clone: The antigen is unknown.

Germline loops: CDR1 GTSNPN, CDR2 SVGIG (reference sequence). The length of the CDR3 is 16 residues. V was pared by 3 bases and J by 0 bases, with 15 bases between. This rearrangement joins TRBV30 to TRBJ1-3; possible D gene TRBD1, 5 bases. The TCR comes from a person aged 40 to 85 with oral cavity squamous cell carcinoma. This sample comprised PBMCs, obtained before nivolumab (anti-PD-1) treatment. The CDR3 sequence is CAWRGVEGYSGNTIYF. In nucleotides, the CDR3 is TGTGCCTGGAGAGGGGTTGAGGGATACTCTGGAAACACCATATATTTT.